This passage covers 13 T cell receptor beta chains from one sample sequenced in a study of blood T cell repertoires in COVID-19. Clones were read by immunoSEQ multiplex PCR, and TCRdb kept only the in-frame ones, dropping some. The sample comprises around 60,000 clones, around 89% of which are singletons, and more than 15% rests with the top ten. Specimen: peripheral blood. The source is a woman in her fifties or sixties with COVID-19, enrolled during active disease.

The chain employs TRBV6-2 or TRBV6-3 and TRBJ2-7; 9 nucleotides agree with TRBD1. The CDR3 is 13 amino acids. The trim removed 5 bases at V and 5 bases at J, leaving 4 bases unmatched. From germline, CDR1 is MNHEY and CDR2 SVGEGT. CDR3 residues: CASSRTGDNEQYF. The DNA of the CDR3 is TGTGCCAGCAGTAGGACAGGGGACAACGAGCAGTACTTC.

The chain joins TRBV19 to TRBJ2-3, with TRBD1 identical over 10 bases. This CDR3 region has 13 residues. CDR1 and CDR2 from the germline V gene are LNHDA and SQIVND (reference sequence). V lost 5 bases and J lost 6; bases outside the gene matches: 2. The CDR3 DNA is TGTGCCAGTAGTCGGGGACAGGGGGATACGCAGTATTTT. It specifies CASSRGQGDTQYF.

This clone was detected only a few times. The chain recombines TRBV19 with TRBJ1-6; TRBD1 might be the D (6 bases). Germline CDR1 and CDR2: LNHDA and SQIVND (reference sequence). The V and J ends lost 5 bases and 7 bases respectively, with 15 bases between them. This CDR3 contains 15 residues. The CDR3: CASSPGGQTNSPLHF. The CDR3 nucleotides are TGTGCCAGTAGTCCCGGGGGGCAAACAAATTCACCCCTCCACTTT.

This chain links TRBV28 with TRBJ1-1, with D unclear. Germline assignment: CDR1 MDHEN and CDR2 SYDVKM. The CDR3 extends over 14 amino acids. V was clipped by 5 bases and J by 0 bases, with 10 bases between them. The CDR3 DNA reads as TGTGCCAGCAGTGAAACGCAGATGAACACTGAAGCTTTCTTT. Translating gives CASSETQMNTEAFF.

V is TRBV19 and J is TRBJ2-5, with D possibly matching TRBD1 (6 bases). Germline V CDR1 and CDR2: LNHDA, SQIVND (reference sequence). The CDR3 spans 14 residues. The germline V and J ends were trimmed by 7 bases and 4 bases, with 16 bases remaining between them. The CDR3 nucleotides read TGTGCCAGTAAGGACAGAACCGGGTTAGAGACCCAGTACTTC. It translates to CASKDRTGLETQYF.

CDR3 residues: CARSERLAEDTDTQYF. DNA of the CDR3: TGTGCCAGAAGCGAGCGACTAGCGGAGGACACAGATACGCAGTATTTT. The chain carries TRBV5-3 and TRBJ2-3, with 9 bases identical to TRBD2. TRBV5-3 is flagged as an ORF with uncertain function. The CDR3 runs to 16 residues. J gave up 2 bases and V 4 bases, and 8 bases lay outside the gene matches.

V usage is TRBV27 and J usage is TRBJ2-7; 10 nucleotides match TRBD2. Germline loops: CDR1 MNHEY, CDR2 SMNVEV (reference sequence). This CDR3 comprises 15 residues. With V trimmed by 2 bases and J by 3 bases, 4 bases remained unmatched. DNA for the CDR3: TGTGCCAGCAGTTTAGTTCTAGCGGGAGACTACGAGCAGTACTTC. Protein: CASSLVLAGDYEQYF.

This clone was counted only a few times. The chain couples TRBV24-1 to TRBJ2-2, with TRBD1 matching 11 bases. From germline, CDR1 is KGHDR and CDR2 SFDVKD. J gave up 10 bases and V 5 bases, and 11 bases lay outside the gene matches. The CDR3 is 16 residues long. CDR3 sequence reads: CATSGRDRGAQEELFF. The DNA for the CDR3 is TGTGCCACCAGTGGCCGGGACAGGGGGGCCCAGGAGGAGCTGTTTTTT.

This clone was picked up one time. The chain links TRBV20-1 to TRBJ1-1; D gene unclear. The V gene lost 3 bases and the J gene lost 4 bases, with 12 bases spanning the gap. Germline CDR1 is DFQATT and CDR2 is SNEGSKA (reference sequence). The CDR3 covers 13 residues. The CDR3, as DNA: TGCAGTGCTAGTAATTCGGGTGGCACTGAAGCTTTCTTT. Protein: CSASNSGGTEAFF.

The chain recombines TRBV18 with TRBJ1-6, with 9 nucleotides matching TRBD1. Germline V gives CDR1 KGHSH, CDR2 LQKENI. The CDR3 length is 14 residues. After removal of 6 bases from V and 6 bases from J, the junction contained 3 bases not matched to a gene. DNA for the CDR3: TGTGCCAGCTCCCCGGACAGGGGTAATTCACCCCTCCACTTT. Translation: CASSPDRGNSPLHF.

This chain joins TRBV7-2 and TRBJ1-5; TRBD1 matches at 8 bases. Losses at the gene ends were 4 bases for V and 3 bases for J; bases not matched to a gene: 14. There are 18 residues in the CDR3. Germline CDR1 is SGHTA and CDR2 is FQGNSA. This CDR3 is CASSSTLLSRGLNQPQHF. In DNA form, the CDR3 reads TGTGCCAGCAGCTCAACACTACTTTCCAGGGGGCTCAATCAGCCCCAGCATTTT.

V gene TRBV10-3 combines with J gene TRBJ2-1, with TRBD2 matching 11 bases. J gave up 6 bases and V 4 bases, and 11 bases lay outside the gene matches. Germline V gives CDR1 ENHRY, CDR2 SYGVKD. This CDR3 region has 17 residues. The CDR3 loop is CAISGPSGRTFGNEQFF. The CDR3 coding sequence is TGTGCCATCAGTGGGCCTAGCGGGAGGACCTTCGGCAATGAGCAGTTCTTC.

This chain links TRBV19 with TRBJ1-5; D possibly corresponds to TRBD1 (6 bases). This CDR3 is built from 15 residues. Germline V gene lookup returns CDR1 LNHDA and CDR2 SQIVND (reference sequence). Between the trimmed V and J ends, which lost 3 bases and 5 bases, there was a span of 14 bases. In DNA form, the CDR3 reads TGTGCCAGTAGTATCGACAATCAGGGGTATCAGCCCCAGCATTTT. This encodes CASSIDNQGYQPQHF.